Below are 6 T cell receptor beta chains sequenced from a single sample in a study of circulating and synovial CD4+ cells in juvenile arthritis. Clones were read by immunoSEQ multiplex PCR, and TCRdb kept only the in-frame ones, dropping some. The repertoire consists of tens of thousands of clones, with roughly 95% occurring once and the leading ten covering about 3%. The specimen was CD4+ T cells from blood. These receptors were collected from a human donor with juvenile idiopathic arthritis.

This chain joins TRBV5-1 and TRBJ1-2; a possible D gene is TRBD1 (5 bases). The CDR3 has 14 residues. V gave up 4 bases and J gave up 2 bases, with 12 bases separating them. Looked up from germline, CDR1 is SGHRS and CDR2 is YFSETQ. CDR3: CASSEHQGNYGYTF. CDR3 in DNA: TGCGCCAGCAGCGAACATCAGGGAAACTATGGCTACACCTTC. Full variable domain (remainder filled in from reference TRBV5-1 and TRBJ1-2): KAGVTQTPRYLIKTRGQQVTLSCSPISGHRSVSWYQQTPGQGLQFLFEYFSETQRNKGNFPGRFSGRQFSNSRSEMNVSTLELGDSALYLCASSEHQGNYGYTFGSGTRLTVV.

The rearrangement joins TRBV5-1 to TRBJ2-3, with 7 bases identical to TRBD2. Germline lookup yields CDR1 SGHRS and CDR2 YFSETQ. V was pared by 5 bases and J by 0 bases, with 0 bases of the junction left unmatched. The CDR3 covers 13 residues. The CDR3 protein is CASRLASTDTQYF. CDR3 nucleotide sequence: TGCGCCAGCAGACTAGCGAGCACAGATACGCAGTATTTT. Full variable domain (rest looked up from reference TRBV5-1 and TRBJ2-3): KAGVTQTPRYLIKTRGQQVTLSCSPISGHRSVSWYQQTPGQGLQFLFEYFSETQRNKGNFPGRFSGRQFSNSRSEMNVSTLELGDSALYLCASRLASTDTQYFGPGTRLTVL.

The chain joins TRBV27 to TRBJ2-1; D unclear. CDR3 length equals 16 residues. From germline, CDR1 is MNHEY and CDR2 SMNVEV (reference sequence). V was shortened by 7 bases and J by 6 bases, with 22 bases between the two germline ends. CDR3 nucleotide sequence: TGTGCCAGCAACCCGGCCCCTTCCCCCCACAGCAATGAGCAGTTCTTC. It codes for CASNPAPSPHSNEQFF.

The chain uses TRBV7-9 and TRBJ2-3; D not resolved. CDR3 length: 17 residues. CDR1 SEHNR and CDR2 FQNEAQ come from the germline V gene (reference sequence). The ends were cut back, 0 bases at V and 0 bases at J, with 13 bases in the middle. The CDR3 coding sequence is TGTGCCAGCAGCTTAGCGCTAGTGGAGCGAAGCACAGATACGCAGTATTTT. This codes for CASSLALVERSTDTQYF.

V is TRBV5-6 and J is TRBJ2-1, with 14 bases identical to TRBD2. V shed 3 bases, J shed 9 bases, and the junction held 8 bases outside the gene matches. The germline V gene encodes CDR1 SGHDT and CDR2 YYEEEE. The CDR3 is 16 amino acids. CDR3 loop: CASSSRSGLAGVEQFF. The CDR3 nucleotides are TGTGCCAGCAGCTCGAGGTCGGGACTAGCGGGAGTTGAGCAGTTCTTC.

This rearrangement joins TRBV14 to TRBJ2-1; 13 bases map to TRBD2. V shed 4 bases, J shed 4 bases, and the junction held 4 bases outside the gene matches. Germline V gene data show CDR1 as SGHDN and CDR2 as FVKESK. The CDR3 totals 16 residues. CDR3 in DNA: TGTGCCAGCAGCCTCTTGACTAGCGGGGGGTACAATGAGCAGTTCTTC. It translates to CASSLLTSGGYNEQFF.